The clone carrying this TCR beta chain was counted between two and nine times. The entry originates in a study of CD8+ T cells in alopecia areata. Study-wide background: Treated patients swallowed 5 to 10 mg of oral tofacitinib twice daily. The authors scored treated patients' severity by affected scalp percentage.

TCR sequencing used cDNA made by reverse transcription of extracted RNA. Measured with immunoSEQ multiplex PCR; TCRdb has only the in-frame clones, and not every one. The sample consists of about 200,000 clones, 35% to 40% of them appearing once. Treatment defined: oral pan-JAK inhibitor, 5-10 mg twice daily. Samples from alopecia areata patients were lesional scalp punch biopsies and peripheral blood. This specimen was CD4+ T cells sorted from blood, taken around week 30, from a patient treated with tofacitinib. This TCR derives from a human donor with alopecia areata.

CDR3 amino acids: CASSLASQGIDTQYF. The CDR3 DNA follows: TGCGCCAGCAGCTTGGCAAGTCAGGGGATCGATACGCAGTATTTT. The rearrangement joins TRBV5-1 to TRBJ2-3; tentative D call: TRBD1 (6 bases). CDR1 is SGHRS and CDR2 is YFSETQ in the germline V gene. The CDR3 sequence is 15 residues long. V was clipped by 0 bases and J by 6 bases, with 14 bases between them.